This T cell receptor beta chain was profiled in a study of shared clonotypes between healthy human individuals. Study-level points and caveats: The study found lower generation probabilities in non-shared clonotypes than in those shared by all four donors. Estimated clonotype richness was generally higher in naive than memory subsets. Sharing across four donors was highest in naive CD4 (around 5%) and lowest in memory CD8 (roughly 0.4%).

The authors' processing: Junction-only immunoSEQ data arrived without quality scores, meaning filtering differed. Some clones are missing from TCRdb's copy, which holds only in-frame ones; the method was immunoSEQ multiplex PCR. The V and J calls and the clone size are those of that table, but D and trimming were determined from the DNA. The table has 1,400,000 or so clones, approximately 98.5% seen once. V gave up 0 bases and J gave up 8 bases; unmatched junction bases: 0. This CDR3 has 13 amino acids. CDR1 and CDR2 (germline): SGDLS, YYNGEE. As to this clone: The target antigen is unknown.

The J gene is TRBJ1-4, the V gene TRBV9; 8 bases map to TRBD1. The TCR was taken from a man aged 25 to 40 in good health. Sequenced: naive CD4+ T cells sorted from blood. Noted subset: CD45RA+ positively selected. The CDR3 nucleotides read TGTGCCAGCAGCGTAGGGGACAGGGAAAAACTGTTTTTT. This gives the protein CASSVGDREKLFF.